These 27 T cell receptor beta chains originate from one sample sequenced in a study of control samples from healthy donors and cancer patients. Assay used: immunoSEQ multiplex PCR; TCRdb lists only in-frame clones, some missing. Found here are 150,000 or so clones, roughly 94% of them singletons; the top ten hold 12% to 15%. The specimen sequenced was PBMCs. The source is a man in his fifties or sixties with colorectal cancer.

This rearrangement joins TRBV28 to TRBJ1-4; 12 nucleotides line up with TRBD1. The CDR3 has 15 amino acids. The V gene's germline CDR1 is MDHEN and CDR2 SYDVKM. Trimming removed 7 bases from V and 11 bases from J; junction bases left unmatched: 11. The CDR3 region is CASTPSGQGATKLFF. CDR3 nucleotides: TGTGCCAGCACGCCTTCGGGACAGGGGGCGACTAAACTGTTTTTT.

The J gene is TRBJ1-5, the V gene TRBV19, with D possibly matching TRBD1 (5 bases). The germline gives CDR1 LNHDA, CDR2 SQIVND (reference sequence). The CDR3 sequence is 14 residues long. V lost 0 bases, J lost 6 bases, and 9 bases lay in between. CDR3 sequence (DNA): TGTGCCAGTAGTATAGACCAGGGCGGTCAGCCCCAGCATTTT. It yields the protein CASSIDQGGQPQHF.

This chain links TRBV6-6 with TRBJ2-1; 13 bases are a match to TRBD2. The CDR3 runs 15 residues. The germline V gene has CDR1 MNHNY and CDR2 SVGAGI (reference sequence). V shed 6 bases, J shed 9 bases, and the junction held 8 bases outside the gene matches. The CDR3 spells CASSQRTSGGSEQFF. The CDR3 DNA follows: TGTGCCAGCAGCCAAAGGACTAGCGGGGGCAGTGAGCAGTTCTTC.

The chain carries TRBV5-3 and TRBJ1-1; D is unclear. TRBV5-3 is an ORF; its function is uncertain. V was shortened by 0 bases and J by 3 bases, with 9 bases between the two germline ends. The CDR3 is 14 residues long. The CDR3 DNA reads as TGTGCCAGAAGCTTGGGGAAGAAGGACACTGAAGCTTTCTTT. It translates to CARSLGKKDTEAFF.

J is TRBJ1-6 and V is TRBV18, with unresolved D. CDR3 length: 15 amino acids. The germline V and J ends were trimmed by 3 bases and 6 bases, with 12 bases remaining between them. Per germline, CDR1 KGHSH and CDR2 LQKENI. The CDR3 DNA follows: TGTGCCAGCTCACCGAGCGAAGTCGTTAATTCACCCCTCCACTTT. Amino acid sequence: CASSPSEVVNSPLHF.

The chain has TRBV7-7 and TRBJ1-5; D is perhaps TRBD1 (5 bases). Looked up from germline, CDR1 is SSHAT and CDR2 is FNYEAQ (reference sequence). The V gene lost 5 bases and the J gene lost 5 bases, with 19 bases spanning the gap. This CDR3 spans 16 amino acids. This chain's CDR3 is CASSAPARAADQPQHF. The CDR3 DNA reads as TGTGCCAGCAGCGCCCCCGCCAGGGCAGCCGATCAGCCCCAGCATTTT.

This rearrangement joins TRBV6-6 to TRBJ2-5; 7 bases match TRBD1. This CDR3 contains 15 residues. V dropped 0 bases and J dropped 2; count of bases not matched to a gene: 3. The germline CDR1 and CDR2 sequences are MNHNY and SVGAGI (reference sequence). The CDR3 DNA follows: TGTGCCAGCAGTTACTCTAGGGGGCCTCAAGAGACCCAGTACTTC. Translating it yields CASSYSRGPQETQYF.

The genes are TRBV7-9 and TRBJ2-5; possible D gene TRBD2, 5 bases. CDR3 length: 16 residues. V lost 1 base and J 2 bases, leaving 14 bases between the germline ends. The germline gives CDR1 SEHNR, CDR2 FQNEAQ (reference sequence). The CDR3 sequence is CASSLGTGQYQETQYF. The CDR3 DNA sequence: TGTGCCAGCAGCTTAGGGACTGGCCAGTATCAAGAGACCCAGTACTTC.

The gene calls are TRBV6-1 and TRBJ2-7, with 9 bases that match TRBD1. V trimming: 2 bases; J trimming: 1 base; junction bases outside the gene matches: 6. The V gene's germline CDR1 is MNHNS and CDR2 SASEGT. This CDR3 contains 16 residues. The CDR3 DNA reads TGTGCCAGCAGTGAACGCTGGACAGGGGCATCCTACGAGCAGTACTTC. Protein: CASSERWTGASYEQYF.

This clone is a singleton in its sample. V gene TRBV13 combines with J gene TRBJ1-2; 7 bases line up with TRBD1. J lost 0 bases, V lost 8 bases, and 9 bases had no gene match. The germline CDR1 and CDR2 sequences are PRHDT and FYEKMQ (reference sequence). The CDR3 runs 15 residues. In DNA, the CDR3 is TGTGCCAGCCTCCGCTCCGGGACAGCTAACTATGGCTACACCTTC. Protein sequence: CASLRSGTANYGYTF. The whole variable domain, filled in from reference TRBV13 and TRBJ1-2, reads AAGVIQSPRHLIKEKRETATLKCYPIPRHDTVYWYQQGPGQDPQFLISFYEKMQSDKGSIPDRFSAQQFSDYHSELNMSSLELGDSALYFCASLRSGTANYGYTFGSGTRLTVV.

The V gene is TRBV7-9, the J gene TRBJ1-3; 7 bases agree with TRBD1. The CDR3 covers 15 residues. CDR1 is SEHNR, CDR2 FQNEAQ, per germline (reference sequence). J gave up 0 bases and V 4 bases, and 3 bases lay outside the gene matches. CDR3 in amino acids: CASSSGQYSGNTIYF. As DNA, the CDR3 is TGTGCCAGCAGCTCGGGACAGTACTCTGGAAACACCATATATTTT.

The V call is TRBV4-1, the J call TRBJ1-2; 7 nucleotides line up with TRBD1. Germline CDR1 is MGHRA and CDR2 is YSYEKL. V lost 4 bases to trimming and J lost 4 bases; unmatched junction nucleotides: 6. The CDR3 is 14 residues long. This CDR3 is CASSRTGLIYGYTF. Here the CDR3 DNA reads TGCGCCAGCAGCCGGACAGGTTTAATCTATGGCTACACCTTC.

Note on this clone: This specimen includes other DNA sequences encoding the same CDR3. The J gene is TRBJ2-7, the V gene TRBV5-1; the D is unclear. Germline values: CDR1 SGHRS, CDR2 YFSETQ. This CDR3 is 14 amino acids long. The V end lost 0 bases, the J end lost 0 bases, and 7 bases lay between the germline ends. The CDR3 region is CASSLGSGSYEQYF. In nucleotides, the CDR3 is TGCGCCAGCAGCTTGGGTTCAGGCTCCTACGAGCAGTACTTC.

With respect to this clone: Within the sample, other DNA sequences also encode this same CDR3. This chain links TRBV7-2 with TRBJ1-2; D is unresolved. This CDR3 contains 11 residues. With 2 bases removed from V and 2 bases from J, the gap between germline ends came to 0 bases. Looked up from germline, CDR1 is SGHTA and CDR2 is FQGNSA. For the CDR3, the DNA is TGTGCCAGCAGCTTAAACTATGGCTACACCTTC. Protein sequence: CASSLNYGYTF.

This rearrangement joins TRBV2 to TRBJ2-7; 8 bases are a match to TRBD2. Germline trimming cut 6 bases from V and 6 bases from J; bases unmatched to any gene: 4. The CDR3 consists of 12 residues. Germline V gives CDR1 SNHLY, CDR2 FYNNEI. CDR3 residues: CASRQTSVEQYF. DNA of the CDR3: TGTGCCAGCAGGCAGACTAGCGTCGAGCAGTACTTC.

The J gene is TRBJ1-1, the V gene TRBV29-1, with D unclear. Trimming took 4 bases from V and 1 from J, leaving 10 bases between them. Germline values: CDR1 SQVTM, CDR2 ANQGSEA. The CDR3 runs 13 residues. The CDR3 region is CSVVTDWNTEAFF. Here the CDR3 DNA reads TGCAGCGTTGTAACTGATTGGAACACTGAAGCTTTCTTT.

The chain joins TRBV4-1 to TRBJ1-2; no reliable D call. CDR1 and CDR2 (germline): MGHRA, YSYEKL. The V gene lost 1 base and the J gene lost 8 bases, with 17 bases spanning the gap. The length of the CDR3 is 15 residues. The DNA for the CDR3 is TGCGCCAGCAGCCAAGCGAACAGTGGGTTCGAAGGCTACACCTTC. Protein sequence: CASSQANSGFEGYTF.

V is TRBV23-1 and J is TRBJ2-7, with TRBD1 matching 9 bases. TRBV23-1 is known as an ORF, though its function is uncertain. After removal of 4 bases from V and 0 bases from J, the junction contained 4 bases not matched to a gene. This CDR3 comprises 15 residues. CDR3: CASSPGQGSSYEQYF. The CDR3 DNA reads as TGCGCCAGCAGTCCGGGACAGGGAAGCTCCTACGAGCAGTACTTC.

The gene calls are TRBV3-1 (or the pseudogene TRBV3-2) and TRBJ1-1, with D perhaps matching TRBD1 (6 bases). The CDR3 has 13 residues. The germline V and J ends were trimmed by 4 bases and 5 bases, with 11 bases remaining between them. The germline gives CDR1 LGHDT, CDR2 YNNKEL (reference sequence). This CDR3 is CASSPGQKTEAFF. DNA of the CDR3: TGTGCCAGCAGCCCCGGACAGAAAACTGAAGCTTTCTTT.

This clone was picked up one time. The chain uses TRBV5-1 and TRBJ2-3; D remains ambiguous. CDR1 is SGHRS and CDR2 is YFSETQ in the germline V gene. The CDR3 sequence is 12 residues long. Between the trimmed V and J ends, which lost 4 bases and 2 bases, there was a span of 5 bases. CDR3 nucleotides: TGCGCCAGCAGCATAAACACAGATACGCAGTATTTT. This encodes CASSINTDTQYF.

V usage is TRBV29-1 and J usage is TRBJ2-7; no firm D call. CDR1 SQVTM and CDR2 ANQGSEA come from the germline V gene. V lost 8 bases to trimming and J lost 3 bases, with 20 bases between them. The CDR3 covers 14 residues. CDR3 bases: TGCAGCACTCTCGTAATGGGCAGGCGCTACGAGCAGTACTTC. This translates into CSTLVMGRRYEQYF.

The chain employs TRBV5-5 and TRBJ1-5; 9 bases fit TRBD1. Germline V gives CDR1 SGHKS, CDR2 YYEKEE (reference sequence). The V gene end was trimmed by 2 bases and the J gene end by 1 base; junction bases not matched to a gene: 4. The CDR3 has 16 residues. The CDR3 reads CASSFGGQGSNQPQHF. Here the CDR3 DNA reads TGTGCCAGCAGCTTTGGAGGACAGGGGAGCAATCAGCCCCAGCATTTT.

This sequence joins TRBV3-1 (or the pseudogene TRBV3-2) and TRBJ2-5; 8 nucleotides match TRBD2. The ends lost 4 bases at V and 3 bases at J; junction bases unmatched: 4. The CDR3 contains 14 residues. Germline V lookup: CDR1 LGHDT, CDR2 YNNKEL (reference sequence). The CDR3 loop reads CASSPGGGEETQYF. The CDR3 DNA is TGTGCCAGCAGCCCCGGGGGGGGAGAAGAGACCCAGTACTTC.

The chain joins TRBV27 to TRBJ1-2; D not resolved. This CDR3 has 17 amino acids. Trimming left V 7 bases short and J 1 base short, with 22 bases between. Germline V gene sequence: CDR1 MNHEY, CDR2 SMNVEV (reference sequence). The CDR3 region has the DNA TGTGCCAGCACCTCGCTGGAGACCAGGAGGAGTAACTATGGCTACACCTTC. It codes for CASTSLETRRSNYGYTF.

V gene TRBV23-1 combines with J gene TRBJ2-7; TRBD1 is a possible D gene (6 bases). TRBV23-1 is an ORF, with its function uncertain. The CDR3 runs to 15 residues. V was pared by 2 bases and J by 2 bases, with 13 bases between. In nucleotides, the CDR3 is TGCGCCAGCAGTCAAGATACAGGGTGTCCCTACGAGCAGTACTTC. This translates into CASSQDTGCPYEQYF.

The chain employs TRBV4-3 and TRBJ1-4; D unclear. CDR1 is LGHNA, CDR2 YSLEER, per germline. The CDR3 spans 15 residues. Between the trimmed V and J ends, which lost 1 base and 0 bases, there was a span of 6 bases. The CDR3 reads CASSQVDATNEKLFF. CDR3 in DNA: TGCGCCAGCAGCCAAGTCGACGCAACTAATGAAAAACTGTTTTTT.

This sequence joins TRBV2 and TRBJ1-4; D is ambiguous. The V end was cut by 7 bases, the J end by 0 bases, with 15 bases between. The CDR3 length is 16 residues. The germline gives CDR1 SNHLY, CDR2 FYNNEI. CDR3 sequence reads: CASKTDILATNEKLFF. CDR3 coding DNA: TGTGCCAGCAAAACAGACATTCTTGCAACTAATGAAAAACTGTTTTTT. Complete variable domain (other parts from reference TRBV2 and TRBJ1-4): EPEVTQTPSHQVTQMGQEVILRCVPISNHLYFYWYRQILGQKVEFLVSFYNNEISEKSEIFDDQFSVERPDGSNFTLKIRSTKLEDSAMYFCASKTDILATNEKLFFGSGTQLSVL.